The 29 T cell receptor beta chains below come from one sample, sequenced in a study of graft-versus-host responses after intestinal transplantation. These receptors have no known antigen. Measured with immunoSEQ multiplex PCR; TCRdb has only the in-frame clones, and not every one. The sample lists about 92,000 clones, around four fifths seen once, with roughly a sixth in the top ten. The sample here was unstimulated CD8+ T cells sorted from spleen or lymph node cells, taken before intestinal transplant. These receptors all come from a human donor who received an intestinal transplant.

This clone was observed a handful of times. This chain connects TRBV27 to TRBJ2-5, with 11 bases aligning to TRBD2. Germline values: CDR1 MNHEY, CDR2 SMNVEV (reference sequence). The J segment lost 5 bases and the V segment lost 5 bases, leaving 7 bases of the junction unmatched. This CDR3 has 15 residues. CDR3 residues: CASSPGLAGLETQYF. The CDR3 bases are TGTGCCAGCAGTCCCGGACTAGCGGGCTTGGAGACCCAGTACTTC.

The chain joins TRBV7-2 to TRBJ2-3; D gene ambiguous. The CDR3 totals 12 residues. Germline lookup yields CDR1 SGHTA and CDR2 FQGNSA. The V end lost 1 base, the J end lost 3 bases, and 2 bases lay between the germline ends. In DNA form, the CDR3 reads TGTGCCAGCAGCTTAGGGACAGATACGCAGTATTTT. Residues: CASSLGTDTQYF.

This sequence joins TRBV28 and TRBJ2-3; D ambiguous. CDR3 length: 13 amino acids. V was clipped by 5 bases and J by 0 bases, with 6 bases between them. In germline, CDR1 is MDHEN, CDR2 SYDVKM. The CDR3 loop reads CASSRASTDTQYF. CDR3 coding DNA: TGTGCCAGCAGTAGAGCGAGCACAGATACGCAGTATTTT.

This clone came up a few times. This sequence joins TRBV5-1 and TRBJ2-1, with D tentatively TRBD1 (6 bases). With 0 bases removed from V and 9 bases from J, the gap between germline ends came to 19 bases. The CDR3 contains 16 residues. CDR1 and CDR2 (germline): SGHRS, YFSETQ. The CDR3 DNA reads TGCGCCAGCAGCTTGGCCGTCTGGGGGCAGGGACCTGAGCAGTTCTTC. Translating it yields CASSLAVWGQGPEQFF.

As to this clone: Other DNA sequences in the same sample also yield this CDR3. The chain couples TRBV4-1 to TRBJ1-5; the D gene is possibly TRBD1 (6 bases). The germline gives CDR1 MGHRA, CDR2 YSYEKL. CDR3 size: 17 residues. V gave up 4 bases and J gave up 7 bases, with 23 bases separating them. The CDR3 nucleotides read TGCGCCAGCAGCCTCCAGCCGTGGGGGCCCGGGGGACAGCCCCAGCATTTT. Amino acids: CASSLQPWGPGGQPQHF.

The rearrangement links TRBV5-1 to TRBJ2-7; D is ambiguous. Germline CDR1 and CDR2: SGHRS and YFSETQ. This CDR3 comprises 13 residues. Trimming removed 0 bases at V and 2 bases at J, with 6 bases between. CDR3 nucleotide sequence: TGCGCCAGCAGCTTGGGCCGTACCTACGAGCAGTACTTC. Translation: CASSLGRTYEQYF.

This clone has only a few counts. The chain has TRBV28 and TRBJ2-2; D is possibly TRBD1 (6 bases). This CDR3 has 15 residues. The germline V gene encodes CDR1 MDHEN and CDR2 SYDVKM. The V gene lost 1 base and the J gene lost 1 base, with 7 bases spanning the gap. CDR3 amino acids: CASSLFRGNTGELFF. The CDR3 DNA follows: TGTGCCAGCAGTTTATTCAGGGGGAACACCGGGGAGCTGTTTTTT.

In its sample, this clone was seen once. The rearrangement uses TRBV11-3 and TRBJ1-2; tentatively, D is TRBD1 (6 bases). The V and J ends lost 8 bases and 7 bases respectively, with 11 bases between them. Germline-derived CDR1 and CDR2 are SGHNT and YENEEA. This CDR3 has 11 amino acids. CDR3 bases: TGTGCCAGCGGCTCAGGGGCTGGCTACACCTTC. It translates to CASGSGAGYTF.

This chain links TRBV28 with TRBJ2-7; TRBD1 agrees at 8 bases. CDR1 and CDR2 from the germline V gene are MDHEN and SYDVKM. There are 14 residues in the CDR3. The junction had 7 bases not matched to a gene; V was cut back by 5 bases and J by 4 bases. The CDR3 nucleotides read TGTGCCAGCAGTACGGGACAGGAGGGGTACGAGCAGTACTTC. This gives the protein CASSTGQEGYEQYF.

V and J are TRBV13 and TRBJ2-5, with a tentative D call TRBD1 (7 bases). In germline, CDR1 is PRHDT, CDR2 FYEKMQ (reference sequence). V lost 5 bases to trimming and J lost 5 bases, with 21 bases between them. The CDR3 is 16 amino acids. CDR3 amino acids: CASSPRGTAPGETQYF. The CDR3 DNA follows: TGTGCCAGCAGCCCACGGGGGACAGCCCCAGGGGAGACCCAGTACTTC.

The CDR3 DNA reads TGTGCCAGCAGCTTAGCGGGGAACACTGAAGCTTTCTTT. Protein sequence: CASSLAGNTEAFF. V and J are TRBV7-9 and TRBJ1-1; D gene ambiguous. Germline CDR1 is SEHNR and CDR2 is FQNEAQ (reference sequence). This CDR3 has 13 amino acids. Trimming cost V 0 bases and J 1 base, with 3 bases left between them. Using reference TRBV7-9 and TRBJ1-1 for the parts outside the CDR3, the full variable domain is DTGVSQNPRHKITKRGQNVTFRCDPISEHNRLYWYRQTLGQGPEFLTYFQNEAQLEKSRLLSDRFSAERPKGSFSTLEIQRTEQGDSAMYLCASSLAGNTEAFFGQGTRLTVV.

The rearrangement joins TRBV2 to TRBJ1-2, with D perhaps TRBD1 (5 bases). Per germline, CDR1 SNHLY and CDR2 FYNNEI. With 9 bases removed from V and 2 bases from J, the gap between germline ends came to 10 bases. The CDR3 is made up of 12 amino acids. CDR3 nucleotide sequence: TGTGCCAGACAGGATCCCAACTATGGCTACACCTTC. Its translation is CARQDPNYGYTF.

The chain uses TRBV14 and TRBJ2-3, with 7 bases fitting TRBD2. The V gene end was trimmed by 5 bases and the J gene end by 2 bases; junction bases not matched to a gene: 10. The CDR3 loop spans 16 amino acids. Germline V gene sequence: CDR1 SGHDN, CDR2 FVKESK. The CDR3 reads CASSSGREAYTDTQYF. The DNA for the CDR3 is TGTGCCAGCAGCAGCGGACGGGAGGCTTACACAGATACGCAGTATTTT.

V is TRBV2 and J is TRBJ1-2; 8 bases are shared with TRBD1. The J segment lost 4 bases and the V segment lost 4 bases, leaving 8 bases of the junction unmatched. The CDR3 is made up of 15 amino acids. CDR1 is SNHLY and CDR2 is FYNNEI in the germline V gene. CDR3 amino acids: CASSVLDRDSYGYTF. CDR3 coding DNA: TGTGCCAGCAGTGTCCTGGACAGGGATTCCTATGGCTACACCTTC.

The V gene is TRBV27, the J gene TRBJ2-3; tentatively, D is TRBD2 (6 bases). The V gene's germline CDR1 is MNHEY and CDR2 SMNVEV (reference sequence). With 3 bases removed from V and 1 base from J, the gap between germline ends came to 8 bases. The CDR3 runs 14 residues. The CDR3 bases are TGTGCCAGCAGTTTCGTAGCGGGCACAGATACGCAGTATTTT. It translates to CASSFVAGTDTQYF.

A single count supports this clone. The chain couples TRBV4-1 to TRBJ2-5; 9 bases line up with TRBD1. Germline-derived CDR1 and CDR2 are MGHRA and YSYEKL. CDR3 size: 15 residues. J was trimmed by 4 bases and V by 2 bases; bases with no gene match: 5. The CDR3 DNA reads as TGCGCCAGCAGCCAACCTACAGGGGGCAGAGAGACCCAGTACTTC. Protein: CASSQPTGGRETQYF.

The rearrangement links TRBV6-1 to TRBJ2-1; unclear D gene. CDR1 MNHNS and CDR2 SASEGT come from the germline V gene. The V end lost 3 bases, the J end lost 10 bases, and 4 bases lay between the germline ends. The CDR3 is 10 residues long. In DNA form, the CDR3 reads TGTGCCAGCAGTGATTACGAGCAGTTCTTC. Its protein product is CASSDYEQFF.

Comments on this clone: This sample also contains other DNA sequences that code for the same CDR3. This chain links TRBV5-5 with TRBJ2-1, with 7 bases lining up with TRBD2. Germline trimming cut 0 bases from V and 6 bases from J; bases unmatched to any gene: 6. The germline V gene has CDR1 SGHKS and CDR2 YYEKEE (reference sequence). The CDR3 length is 15 residues. The DNA of the CDR3 is TGTGCCAGCAGCTTGGGTGCGGGAGCGGGCAATGAGCAGTTCTTC. Its protein is CASSLGAGAGNEQFF.

V is TRBV19 and J is TRBJ1-1; TRBD1 might be the D (5 bases). The CDR3 is 14 amino acids. Trimming took 3 bases from V and 1 from J, leaving 9 bases between them. Germline CDR1 reads LNHDA; CDR2 reads SQIVND (reference sequence). CDR3 nucleotide sequence: TGTGCCAGTAGTATTGGGGCAGGGAACACTGAAGCTTTCTTT. It is translated as CASSIGAGNTEAFF. Full variable domain (outside the CDR3, taken from reference TRBV19 and TRBJ1-1): DGGITQSPKYLFRKEGQNVTLSCEQNLNHDAMYWYRQDPGQGLRLIYYSQIVNDFQKGDIAEGYSVSREKKESFPLTVTSAQKNPTAFYLCASSIGAGNTEAFFGQGTRLTVV.

V gene TRBV5-1 combines with J gene TRBJ1-1, with D possibly matching TRBD1 (6 bases). Germline loops: CDR1 SGHRS, CDR2 YFSETQ. Trimming pared 0 bases from V and 3 bases from J, leaving 9 bases between. The CDR3 is made up of 14 amino acids. The DNA for the CDR3 is TGCGCCAGCAGCTTGGATGCAGGGGACACTGAAGCTTTCTTT. Translated: CASSLDAGDTEAFF.

The chain joins TRBV2 to TRBJ2-2, with TRBD2 identical over 7 bases. V lost 8 bases, J lost 6 bases, and 12 bases stayed unmatched. CDR1 is SNHLY and CDR2 is FYNNEI in the germline V gene. The CDR3 has 15 amino acids. The CDR3 bases are TGTGCCAGCTTGATTTGGCGGGAGAAGGCCGGGGAGCTGTTTTTT. It is translated as CASLIWREKAGELFF.

The V gene is TRBV5-6, the J gene TRBJ2-7, with D unclear. This CDR3 has 14 residues. Trimming removed 2 bases at V and 4 bases at J, with 13 bases between. Germline-derived CDR1 and CDR2 are SGHDT and YYEEEE. The CDR3 bases are TGTGCCAGCAGCTTAGGGCATGGTTTTTACGAGCAGTACTTC. It codes for CASSLGHGFYEQYF. Filled out from reference TRBV5-6 and TRBJ2-7, the complete variable domain reads DAGVTQSPTHLIKTRGQQVTLRCSPKSGHDTVSWYQQALGQGPQFIFQYYEEEERQRGNFPDRFSGHQFPNYSSELNVNALLLGDSALYLCASSLGHGFYEQYFGPGTRLTVT.

This chain joins TRBV2 and TRBJ1-5; TRBD1 is a possible D gene (5 bases). CDR1 is SNHLY and CDR2 is FYNNEI in the germline V gene. V lost 7 bases and J lost 5, with 12 bases in between. The CDR3 loop spans 13 amino acids. CDR3 nucleotides: TGTGCCAGCACCCAGGGTATCCATCAGCCCCAGCATTTT. It specifies CASTQGIHQPQHF.

V and J are TRBV28 and TRBJ2-7; D is perhaps TRBD2 (5 bases). The V end lost 1 base, the J end lost 3 bases, and 31 bases lay between the germline ends. Per the germline V gene, CDR1 is MDHEN and CDR2 is SYDVKM. CDR3 length: 21 amino acids. Written as DNA, the CDR3 is TGTGCCAGCAGTTTATTCCCATCCACTAAACTCAGACTCCGGCGGGTCTACGAGCAGTACTTC. Translated, it gives CASSLFPSTKLRLRRVYEQYF.

The chain joins TRBV19 to TRBJ2-2; TRBD2 matches at 11 bases. There are 18 residues in the CDR3. The junction had 3 bases not matched to a gene; V was cut back by 0 bases and J by 0 bases. Germline V gene data show CDR1 as LNHDA and CDR2 as SQIVND (reference sequence). The DNA for the CDR3 is TGTGCCAGTAGTATAGAACTAGCGGGGGCCTCGAACACCGGGGAGCTGTTTTTT. Protein product: CASSIELAGASNTGELFF.

The chain employs TRBV2 and TRBJ2-7; D gene ambiguous. V lost 6 bases and J 4 bases, leaving 7 bases between the germline ends. The CDR3 is 11 residues long. Germline CDR1 and CDR2: SNHLY and FYNNEI. This chain's CDR3 is CASSPDYEQYF. For the CDR3, the DNA is TGTGCCAGCAGCCCTGATTACGAGCAGTACTTC.

V and J are TRBV27 and TRBJ2-7; perhaps TRBD2 as D (6 bases). V was pared by 5 bases and J by 3 bases, with 11 bases between. The CDR3 is 13 amino acids. CDR1 is MNHEY and CDR2 is SMNVEV in the germline V gene (reference sequence). In nucleotides, the CDR3 is TGTGCCAGCAGTCTGGGACTTCACTACGAGCAGTACTTC. This sequence encodes CASSLGLHYEQYF.

V usage is TRBV19 and J usage is TRBJ2-5, with D perhaps TRBD2 (6 bases). This CDR3 comprises 15 residues. V dropped 6 bases and J dropped 2 bases, with 16 bases sitting between them. The germline V gene encodes CDR1 LNHDA and CDR2 SQIVND (reference sequence). The CDR3 region has the DNA TGTGCCAGTAGAAGTAGCGGAGAGGGGCAAGAGACCCAGTACTTC. It translates to CASRSSGEGQETQYF.

This chain links TRBV19 with TRBJ1-1; possible D gene TRBD1, 5 bases. This CDR3 contains 13 residues. Germline CDR1 LNHDA, CDR2 SQIVND (reference sequence). The V end lost 7 bases, the J end lost 4 bases, and 13 bases lay between the germline ends. CDR3 region: CASKSPGGTEAFF. The CDR3 DNA sequence: TGTGCCAGTAAGTCCCCCGGGGGCACTGAAGCTTTCTTT.